This TCR beta chain was obtained from a study of blood T cell repertoires in COVID-19. Study overall: Acute and convalescent COVID-19 samples came from the United States, Italy and Spain.

The protocol was immunoSEQ multiplex PCR, while the TCRdb copy is restricted to in-frame clones and leaves out a portion. This sample has over 200,000 clones; 92% occur once, and the top ten carry over 0.75%. Sequencing used peripheral blood. The clonotype originates from a man between 60 and 75 years old with COVID-19, enrolled during active disease.

CDR3 region: CAISAGGSYNEQFF. CDR3 nucleotide sequence: TGTGCCATCAGCGCGGGGGGCTCCTACAATGAGCAGTTCTTC. The rearrangement joins TRBV10-3 to TRBJ2-1; 8 bases are a match to TRBD2. There are 14 residues in the CDR3. Germline CDR1 is ENHRY and CDR2 is SYGVKD. V lost 6 bases to trimming and J lost 0 bases; unmatched junction nucleotides: 1.